Below, 11 T cell receptor beta chains from the same sample are listed, as sequenced in a study of prognosis after radiotherapy for stage I lung cancer. The genomic DNA TCR beta CDR3 region underwent two rounds of multiplex PCR. Used in first-round PCR were primers specific to each TRBV and TRBJ gene. TCRdb reanalysed the multiplex PCR reads using MiXCR and keeps one entry per CDR3 protein. The repertoire holds about 32,000 distinct CDR3 sequences, 42% seen once, with 15% to 19% in the top ten. This material consisted of PBMCs, taken before or after stereotactic body radiation therapy (not recorded which). The receptors were sampled from a donor at least 50 years old with non-small cell lung cancer.

Ten or more counts support this clonotype. The chain has TRBV19 and TRBJ1-2; TRBD1 is a possible D gene (6 bases). The CDR3 is 12 amino acids. V was trimmed by 5 bases and J by 7 bases, leaving 11 bases between them. Germline V gene sequence: CDR1 LNHDA, CDR2 SQIVND (reference sequence). CDR3 protein: CASSLRGVGYTF. The CDR3 coding sequence is TGTGCCAGTAGTCTCAGGGGAGTTGGCTACACCTTC.

This clonotype was counted ten times or more. This sequence joins TRBV5-8 and TRBJ2-4; D unclear. Germline values: CDR1 SGHTS, CDR2 YDEGEE. V was clipped by 0 bases and J by 6 bases, with 10 bases between them. This CDR3 comprises 14 residues. CDR3 in DNA: TGTGCCAGCAGCTTGGAGTTCCCTCCAAACATTCAGTACTTC. It codes for CASSLEFPPNIQYF.

This clonotype was picked up many times. The chain joins TRBV6-1 to TRBJ1-4; 8 bases are a match to TRBD1. This CDR3 spans 13 amino acids. V was clipped by 5 bases and J by 11 bases; unmatched bases: 7. The germline gives CDR1 MNHNS, CDR2 SASEGT. CDR3 DNA sequence: TGTGCCAGCAGTCCCCGGACAGGGTACAAACTGTTTTTT. Protein product: CASSPRTGYKLFF.

This clonotype occurred many times. V usage is TRBV3-1 and J usage is TRBJ1-2; D is unresolved. Per germline, CDR1 LGHDT and CDR2 YNNKEL (reference sequence). Trimming shortened V by 1 base and J by 5 bases, and 17 bases separated the two germline ends. The CDR3 has 16 residues. This chain's CDR3 is CASSQGRQVKWYGYTF. The CDR3 DNA is TGTGCCAGCAGCCAAGGTCGACAAGTCAAGTGGTATGGCTACACCTTC.

Worth noting for this clonotype: A far larger clone differs by one base, so this is likely a read error. The V and J genes are TRBV6-8 and TRBJ1-6; D uncertain. The CDR3 is 12 amino acids. Germline loops: CDR1 MNHGY, CDR2 SAAAGT. CDR3 sequence: CVSKDGNSPLHF. For the CDR3, the DNA is TGTGTCAGCAAAGACGGGAATTCACCCCTCCACTTT.

This clonotype was seen repeatedly, ten times or more. The rearrangement uses TRBV7-9 and TRBJ2-3; 7 bases align to TRBD1. Germline loops: CDR1 SEHNR, CDR2 FQNEAQ (reference sequence). J was trimmed by 5 bases and V by 4 bases; bases with no gene match: 6. This CDR3 contains 14 residues. Here the CDR3 reads CASSSTGVKDTQYF. In DNA, the CDR3 is TGTGCCAGCAGCTCTACAGGGGTTAAAGATACGCAGTATTTT.

This clonotype is medium-sized by share. The gene calls are TRBV6-2 or TRBV6-3 and TRBJ2-3; D gene ambiguous. The germline CDR1 and CDR2 sequences are MNHEY and SVGEGT. Trimming left V 5 bases short and J 0 bases short, with 9 bases between. The length of the CDR3 is 14 residues. The chain's CDR3 is CASSPPSSTDTQYF. In DNA, the CDR3 is TGTGCCAGCAGTCCCCCTAGTAGCACAGATACGCAGTATTTT.

This clonotype was seen at least ten times. V is TRBV6-2 or TRBV6-3 and J is TRBJ2-1; D gene ambiguous. Trimming took 6 bases from V and 8 from J, leaving 8 bases between them. Germline V gives CDR1 MNHEY, CDR2 SVGEGT. This CDR3 is built from 11 residues. CDR3 nucleotides: TGTGCCAGCAGCGGATGGGATGAGCAGTTCTTC. It codes for CASSGWDEQFF.

This clonotype was seen ten or more times. The CDR3 DNA follows: TGTGCCAGCAACGATAGGGGCCTAGACGGCTACAATGAAAAACTGTTTTTT. Its protein is CASNDRGLDGYNEKLFF. The rearrangement joins TRBV6-1 to TRBJ1-4; the D gene is possibly TRBD1 (5 bases). The CDR3 is 17 residues long. Looked up from germline, CDR1 is MNHNS and CDR2 is SASEGT. The germline V and J ends were trimmed by 7 bases and 5 bases, with 23 bases remaining between them.

This clonotype was observed at least ten times. The J gene is TRBJ1-5, the V gene TRBV30; D not certain. From germline, CDR1 is GTSNPN and CDR2 SVGIG (reference sequence). Trimming stripped 1 base from V and 0 bases from J, with 7 bases between. This CDR3 comprises 14 residues. The CDR3 DNA reads as TGTGCCTGGAGTGAAAGTTATAGCAATCAGCCCCAGCATTTT. It is translated as CAWSESYSNQPQHF.

This clonotype has at least ten counts. This chain uses TRBV19 with TRBJ1-6; the D gene is possibly TRBD1 (6 bases). The CDR3 loop spans 13 amino acids. V lost 9 bases and J 4 bases, leaving 10 bases between the germline ends. The germline V gene encodes CDR1 LNHDA and CDR2 SQIVND (reference sequence). The CDR3 sequence: CASQGIYNSPLHF. CDR3 DNA sequence: TGTGCCAGCCAGGGGATTTATAATTCACCCCTCCACTTT.